The 14 T cell receptor beta chains in this list originate from one sample, sequenced in a study of blood T cell repertoires in COVID-19. Produced via immunoSEQ multiplex PCR; TCRdb's table is partial and in-frame only. The sample has roughly 300,000 clones, approximately 90% seen once. The specimen sequenced was PBMCs or T cells enriched from blood (not recorded which). These receptors were obtained from a woman under 30 who had recovered from COVID-19.

This rearrangement joins TRBV4-1 to TRBJ1-2; 9 nucleotides match TRBD1. Germline CDR1 MGHRA, CDR2 YSYEKL. The CDR3 runs to 17 residues. V shed 2 bases, J shed 0 bases, and the junction held 7 bases outside the gene matches. CDR3 bases: TGCGCCAGCAGCCAAACCGGGACAGGGTATTCTAACTATGGCTACACCTTC. The encoded protein is CASSQTGTGYSNYGYTF.

The gene calls are TRBV5-6 and TRBJ1-2, with 7 nucleotides matching TRBD1. V was pared by 4 bases and J by 9 bases, with 12 bases of the junction left unmatched. The V gene's germline CDR1 is SGHDT and CDR2 YYEEEE. The CDR3 contains 14 residues. CDR3 loop: CASSPGGGSVSYTF. The CDR3 DNA sequence: TGTGCCAGCAGCCCGGGAGGGGGCTCGGTGAGCTACACCTTC. The variable domain in full, completed from reference TRBV5-6 and TRBJ1-2, reads DAGVTQSPTHLIKTRGQQVTLRCSPKSGHDTVSWYQQALGQGPQFIFQYYEEEERQRGNFPDRFSGHQFPNYSSELNVNALLLGDSALYLCASSPGGGSVSYTFGSGTRLTVV.

Note on this clone: Additional DNA sequences in this sample encode the identical CDR3. The V call is TRBV30, the J call TRBJ1-5; D remains unclear. The CDR3 runs to 13 residues. The V end lost 0 bases, the J end lost 4 bases, and 7 bases lay between the germline ends. Per germline, CDR1 GTSNPN and CDR2 SVGIG (reference sequence). The CDR3 region is CAWSVQPNQPQHF. The DNA for the CDR3 is TGTGCCTGGAGTGTACAGCCAAATCAGCCCCAGCATTTT.

CDR3 region: CASSLQIGTEAFF. CDR3 DNA sequence: TGTGCCAGCAGTCTCCAGATTGGTACTGAAGCTTTCTTT. This chain joins TRBV12-3 or TRBV12-4 and TRBJ1-1; D gene unclear. The CDR3 sequence is 13 residues long. Trimming cost V 5 bases and J 5 bases, with 12 bases left between them.

In this sample, this clone turned up a few times. V is TRBV28 and J is TRBJ1-3, with TRBD1 identical over 8 bases. CDR3 length: 15 amino acids. Germline V gene data show CDR1 as MDHEN and CDR2 as SYDVKM. V was pared by 6 bases and J by 8 bases, with 12 bases of the junction left unmatched. CDR3 DNA sequence: TGTGCCAGCAGCCCGCCCGGGACAGGCTTCTACACCATATATTTT. Translating gives CASSPPGTGFYTIYF.

This CDR3 is CASSMNSRAGGDEQYF. The DNA of the CDR3 is TGTGCCAGTAGTATGAATTCTCGGGCAGGGGGCGACGAGCAGTACTTC. The V call is TRBV19, the J call TRBJ2-7; TRBD1 matches at 8 bases. The germline V gene encodes CDR1 LNHDA and CDR2 SQIVND (reference sequence). The CDR3 is 16 amino acids. The V gene end was trimmed by 3 bases and the J gene end by 5 bases; junction bases not matched to a gene: 12.

This clone showed up just once. This chain joins TRBV14 and TRBJ2-7; 9 positions match TRBD1. The germline V gene encodes CDR1 SGHDN and CDR2 FVKESK. The V segment lost 6 bases and the J segment 3 bases; nucleotides outside the gene matches: 6. This CDR3 region has 14 residues. In nucleotides, the CDR3 is TGTGCCAGCAGTCCATACAGGGGGCTCTACGAGCAGTACTTC. As protein: CASSPYRGLYEQYF.

This clone was counted once. The V call is TRBV2, the J call TRBJ1-5; 10 bases fit TRBD1. CDR1 is SNHLY and CDR2 is FYNNEI in the germline V gene. CDR3 size: 19 residues. J gave up 1 base and V 4 bases, and 13 bases lay outside the gene matches. The CDR3 region is CASSGPDRGGYRSNQPQHF. DNA of the CDR3: TGTGCCAGCAGTGGTCCGGACAGGGGGGGGTATCGAAGCAATCAGCCCCAGCATTTT.

This clone was observed once. The sample has other DNA sequences that encode this CDR3 too. The gene calls are TRBV5-1 and TRBJ2-2; 12 bases fit TRBD1. This CDR3 spans 15 amino acids. With 4 bases clipped from V and 6 bases from J, the junction kept 4 bases outside the gene matches. The germline CDR1 and CDR2 sequences are SGHRS and YFSETQ. CDR3 bases: TGCGCCAGCAGCCCGGGACAGGGGGCCGCCGGGGAGCTGTTTTTT. Its translation: CASSPGQGAAGELFF.

This sequence joins TRBV2 and TRBJ1-4; no firm D call. The CDR3 is made up of 12 amino acids. Germline values: CDR1 SNHLY, CDR2 FYNNEI. Between the trimmed V and J ends, which lost 4 bases and 7 bases, there was a span of 7 bases. CDR3 nucleotides: TGTGCCAGCAGTGGTAGCGTTGAAAAACTGTTTTTT. It translates to CASSGSVEKLFF.

This sequence joins TRBV5-6 and TRBJ1-4; D uncertain. The CDR3 is 12 residues long. V lost 2 bases and J lost 8, with 7 bases in between. Germline V gene lookup returns CDR1 SGHDT and CDR2 YYEEEE. CDR3 DNA sequence: TGTGCCAGCAGCTTTAACCGGGAAAAACTGTTTTTT. This gives the protein CASSFNREKLFF.

The chain combines TRBV11-2 with TRBJ1-1, with 7 nucleotides matching TRBD1. Germline V gene sequence: CDR1 SGHAT, CDR2 FQNNGV. J was trimmed by 1 base and V by 5 bases; bases with no gene match: 4. The CDR3 sequence is 14 residues long. The CDR3 here is CASSHRQGNTEAFF. CDR3 sequence (DNA): TGTGCCAGCAGCCACCGACAGGGGAACACTGAAGCTTTCTTT.

V is TRBV19 and J is TRBJ1-5; no clear D gene. Trimming stripped 2 bases from V and 3 bases from J, with 11 bases between. The CDR3 runs to 15 residues. From germline, CDR1 is LNHDA and CDR2 SQIVND (reference sequence). The CDR3 reads CASSIISDTNQPQHF. CDR3 DNA: TGTGCCAGTAGTATAATATCAGACACCAATCAGCCCCAGCATTTT.

CDR3 DNA sequence: TGTGCCAGCAGTATCCACGGGGTTGAGACCCAGTACTTC. It yields the protein CASSIHGVETQYF. The rearrangement uses TRBV27 and TRBJ2-5; D is possibly TRBD2 (5 bases). CDR3 length: 13 amino acids. Trimming pared 5 bases from V and 5 bases from J, leaving 12 bases between. The germline gives CDR1 MNHEY, CDR2 SMNVEV (reference sequence).